The subject of this entry is one TCR beta chain. Its antigen is unknown. This sample was included in a study of cytomegalovirus exposure and HLA in healthy donors. General study findings and limits: The study labeled 164 TCR beta chains cytomegalovirus-associated. One later analysis, an examination of the 90 to 150 validation repertoires, found that first-cohort TCR clusters tended to co-occur in them.

TCRdb keeps only in-frame clones here, not all; method: immunoSEQ multiplex PCR. The repertoire holds 110,000 or so clones, with approximately 85% as singletons. The TCR was taken from a woman aged 18-29 years in good health and CMV-seronegative. The sequencing input was PBMCs.

The CDR3 loop is CASSLGEWKLFF. CDR3 coding DNA: TGTGCCAGCAGTCTCGGTGAATGGAAACTGTTTTTT. This chain connects TRBV6-1 to TRBJ1-4; D ambiguous. CDR3 length: 12 residues. V was trimmed by 5 bases and J by 11 bases, leaving 12 bases between them. In germline, CDR1 is MNHNS, CDR2 SASEGT.